Following are 29 T cell receptor beta chains from one sample sequenced in a study of T cell clonality in common variable immunodeficiency. Regarding the study as a whole: Reportedly, TCR beta sequences from common variable immunodeficiency showed fewer deletions and N-nucleotide insertions.

Which antigens these TCRs recognize remains unknown. Clones were read by immunoSEQ multiplex PCR, and TCRdb kept only the in-frame ones, dropping some. The counts give approximately 11,000 clones, none of them seen only once; about 5.7% is held by the top ten. The specimen was peripheral blood mononuclear cells. The source of these receptors is a human donor with common variable immunodeficiency.

Concerning this clone itself: The missing CDR3 end, 3 residues past where the read stops, is filled in from the germline J gene. J is TRBJ1-1 and V is TRBV7-6; 7 positions agree with TRBD1. This CDR3 has 14 amino acids. Germline V gene lookup returns CDR1 SGHVS and CDR2 FNYEAQ. The CDR3 sequence: CASSDGIQGREAFF. The part of the CDR3 DNA that was read is TGTGCCAGCAGCGACGGAATACAGGGGCGAGAA.

Turning to this clone: The read terminates 3 residues before the CDR3 end, so the remaining end is supplied by the germline J gene. The J gene is TRBJ2-3, the V gene TRBV7-7, with a possible D match to TRBD1 (6 bases). The CDR3 runs to 13 residues. CDR1 is SSHAT and CDR2 is FNYEAQ in the germline V gene (reference sequence). The sequenced part of the CDR3 DNA is TGTGCTAGCGCAAGGACGGACAGAAATACG. Translation: CASARTDRNT. The CDR3 in its entirety is CASARTDRNTQYF. Full variable domain (rest looked up from reference TRBV7-7 and TRBJ2-3): GAGVSQSPRYKVTKRGQDVTLRCDPISSHATLYWYQQALGQGPEFLTYFNYEAQPDKSGLPSDRFSAERPEGSISTLTIQRTEQRDSAMYRCASARTDRNTQYFGPGTRLTVL.

This clone turned up a few times. The CDR3 end falls 3 residues outside the read, so it is completed with the germline J gene. The genes are TRBV7-2 and TRBJ2-7; tentative D call: TRBD2 (5 bases). Trimming pared 5 bases from V and 3 bases from J, leaving 14 bases between. From germline, CDR1 is SGHTA and CDR2 FQGNSA. This CDR3 is built from 14 residues. CDR3 bases read: TGTGCCAGCAGCCCTCAAAACGGGGTCTACGAG. It is translated as CASSPQNGVYE. Given in full, the CDR3 is CASSPQNGVYEQYF. The whole variable domain, remainder taken from reference TRBV7-2 and TRBJ2-7, is GAGVSQSPSNKVTEKGKDVELRCDPISGHTALYWYRQSLGQGLEFLIYFQGNSAPDKSGLPSDRFSAERTGGSVSTLTIQRTQQEDSAVYLCASSPQNGVYEQYFGPGTRLTVT.

Worth noting for this clone: The sequence runs out 3 residues before the end of the CDR3; the remainder is reconstructed from the germline J gene. The J gene is TRBJ1-1, the V gene TRBV19, with D unresolved. The CDR3 sequence is 13 residues long. Trimming cost V 8 bases and J 1 base, with 11 bases left between them. Germline V CDR1 and CDR2: LNHDA, SQIVND (reference sequence). The CDR3 bases that were read are TGTGCCAGTTGTAAACAAGAGAACACTGAA. Translating it yields CASCKQENTE. The entire CDR3 protein reads CASCKQENTEAFF.

By proportion, this clone is medium-sized (0.01 to 0.1%). The CDR3 is CASSFQGAPEAFF. Partial CDR3 DNA: TGCGCCAGCAGCTTCCAGGGGGCGCCTGAA. V usage is TRBV5-1 and J usage is TRBJ1-1, with 8 bases lining up with TRBD1. The read finishes 3 residues shy of the CDR3 end, and the germline J gene is used to complete it. Germline V CDR1 and CDR2: SGHRS, YFSETQ. V dropped 2 bases and J dropped 6; count of bases not matched to a gene: 3. The length of the CDR3 is 13 residues.

This clone was observed a few times. With the read ending 3 residues before the CDR3 end, the germline J gene is used to fill in that end. The chain links TRBV7-9 to TRBJ2-7, with unresolved D. The V end lost 3 bases, the J end lost 0 bases, and 6 bases lay between the germline ends. This CDR3 region has 13 residues. In germline, CDR1 is SEHNR, CDR2 FQNEAQ (reference sequence). The CDR3 bases that were read are TGTGCCAGCAGCTTGTGTCGCTCCTACGAG. This gives the protein CASSLCRSYE. The CDR3 reads in full as CASSLCRSYEQYF. Using reference TRBV7-9 and TRBJ2-7 for the parts outside the CDR3, the full variable domain is DTGVSQNPRHKITKRGQNVTFRCDPISEHNRLYWYRQTLGQGPEFLTYFQNEAQLEKSRLLSDRFSAERPKGSFSTLEIQRTEQGDSAMYLCASSLCRSYEQYFGPGTRLTVT.

To note about this clone: With the read ending 3 residues before the CDR3 end, the germline J gene is used to fill in that end. The chain recombines TRBV7-2 with TRBJ2-7; TRBD2 aligns across 7 bases. V was pared by 3 bases and J by 2 bases, with 1 base of the junction left unmatched. CDR1 and CDR2 from the germline V gene are SGHTA and FQGNSA. The CDR3 is 13 amino acids. The CDR3 here is CASSFAGAYEQYF. The part of the CDR3 DNA that was read is TGTGCCAGCAGCTTCGCGGGGGCCTACGAG.

Points on this clone: The read ends 3 residues early relative to the CDR3; the germline J gene fills the gap. This chain uses TRBV30 with TRBJ2-7; 9 nucleotides align to TRBD1. V dropped 8 bases and J dropped 2; count of bases not matched to a gene: 10. Germline V gene lookup returns CDR1 GTSNPN and CDR2 SVGIG (reference sequence). CDR3 length: 14 amino acids. This CDR3 reads CARTPGQGPYEQYF. The sequenced CDR3 bases are TGTGCCAGAACGCCGGGACAGGGACCCTACGAG.

Details on this clone: The CDR3 end is not reached by the read, which stops 3 residues before it; the germline J gene fills it in. The chain is built from TRBV6-2 or TRBV6-3 and TRBJ1-5; possibly TRBD1 for D (5 bases). Trimming pared 0 bases from V and 7 bases from J, leaving 16 bases between. There are 16 residues in the CDR3. From germline, CDR1 is MNHEY and CDR2 SVGEGT. CDR3 bases read: TGTGCCAGCAGTTACTCGCGAGGGGCTGGGAAGCAGCCC. Amino acid sequence: CASSYSRGAGKQP. Given in full, the CDR3 is CASSYSRGAGKQPQHF.

With regard to this clone: The CDR3 end is not reached by the read, which stops 3 residues before it; the germline J gene fills it in. This chain connects TRBV30 to TRBJ2-2, with TRBD2 as a possible D gene (6 bases). CDR3 length equals 15 residues. Trimming pared 4 bases from V and 8 bases from J, leaving 20 bases between. CDR1 GTSNPN and CDR2 SVGIG come from the germline V gene (reference sequence). The sequenced part of the CDR3 DNA is TGTGCCTGGACCACCGTGGCCTCAGGGACTGGGGAG. It encodes CAWTTVASGTGE. In full, the CDR3 is CAWTTVASGTGELFF. The whole variable domain, filled in from reference TRBV30 and TRBJ2-2, reads SQTIHQWPATLVQPVGSPLSLECTVEGTSNPNLYWYRQAAGRGLQLLFYSVGIGQISSEVPQNLSASRPQDRQFILSSKKLLLSDSGFYLCAWTTVASGTGELFFGEGSRLTVL.

Points on this clone: The sequence runs out 3 residues before the end of the CDR3; the remainder is reconstructed from the germline J gene. The chain is built from TRBV7-6 and TRBJ2-6; the D gene is possibly TRBD2 (6 bases). The germline CDR1 and CDR2 sequences are SGHVS and FNYEAQ. The V end lost 1 base, the J end lost 2 bases, and 6 bases lay between the germline ends. This CDR3 spans 15 amino acids. The CDR3 region is CASSLGGAGANVLTF. CDR3 DNA (partial): TGTGCCAGCAGCTTAGGGGGGGCTGGGGCCAACGTC.

This clone was detected a few times. The read ends 3 residues before the CDR3 terminus; that terminus is restored from the germline J gene. The chain couples TRBV2 to TRBJ1-2; D unclear. The CDR3 contains 12 residues. CDR1 SNHLY and CDR2 FYNNEI come from the germline V gene. The V gene lost 3 bases and the J gene lost 4 bases, with 6 bases spanning the gap. This CDR3 reads CASSDRLYGYTF. The part of the CDR3 DNA that was read is TGTGCCAGCAGTGACAGGCTCTATGGC.

This clone was seen more than once but under ten times. With the read ending 3 residues before the CDR3 end, the germline J gene is used to fill in that end. The sample carries other DNA sequences with the same CDR3. The rearrangement uses TRBV7-9 and TRBJ2-7; TRBD1 matches at 10 bases. V trimming: 5 bases; J trimming: 3 bases; junction bases outside the gene matches: 4. The CDR3 runs to 14 residues. The germline V gene has CDR1 SEHNR and CDR2 FQNEAQ (reference sequence). Incomplete CDR3 DNA: TGTGCCAGCAGCCCCCGGGACAGGGGCTACGAG. Residues: CASSPRDRGYE. The whole CDR3 protein is CASSPRDRGYEQYF.

Comment on this clone: The CDR3 end falls 3 residues outside the read, so it is completed with the germline J gene. The V gene is TRBV7-6, the J gene TRBJ2-3; no firm D call. This CDR3 comprises 15 residues. Trimming removed 3 bases from V and 2 bases from J, with 12 bases in between. Germline assignment: CDR1 SGHVS and CDR2 FNYEAQ. The CDR3 bases that were read are TGTGCCAGCAGCTTCTTTAGTACCCCCACAGATACG. Protein product: CASSFFSTPTDT. The full CDR3 protein is CASSFFSTPTDTQYF.

This clone has only a few counts. The read stops 3 residues short of the end of the CDR3; the missing end is completed from the germline J gene. This chain links TRBV30 with TRBJ2-2; D is ambiguous. The ends were cut back, 0 bases at V and 6 bases at J, with 8 bases in the middle. The CDR3 extends over 13 amino acids. Per germline, CDR1 GTSNPN and CDR2 SVGIG (reference sequence). The CDR3 sequence: CAWSVLVAGELFF. The CDR3 DNA, read in part, is TGTGCCTGGAGTGTTCTAGTTGCCGGGGAG.

This clone was counted only a few times. The CDR3 end lies 3 residues beyond the end of the read and is filled in from the germline J gene. The chain links TRBV2 to TRBJ2-2; D might be TRBD1 or TRBD2, each matching 7 bases. Per germline, CDR1 SNHLY and CDR2 FYNNEI. V was trimmed by 6 bases and J by 6 bases, leaving 20 bases between them. This CDR3 region has 16 residues. Incomplete CDR3 DNA: TGTGCCAGCAGGGTAGCAGGGGGAGGGGGCCCCGGGGAG. Protein: CASRVAGGGGPGE. The entire CDR3 protein reads CASRVAGGGGPGELFF.

To note about this clone: The read finishes 3 residues shy of the CDR3 end, and the germline J gene is used to complete it. The V call is TRBV19, the J call TRBJ2-2; D is possibly TRBD1 (5 bases). This CDR3 spans 14 amino acids. Germline V gene data show CDR1 as LNHDA and CDR2 as SQIVND (reference sequence). Trimming removed 7 bases at V and 1 base at J, with 10 bases between. The CDR3 sequence is CASTLTGNTGELFF. The part of the CDR3 DNA that was read is TGTGCCAGTACCCTAACAGGGAACACCGGGGAG.

CDR3 bases read: TGTGCCAGCAGCTCAGTGGTGGCCTACAATGAG. This codes for CASSSVVAYNE. The whole CDR3 protein reads CASSSVVAYNEQFF. The chain combines TRBV7-9 with TRBJ2-1; D gene uncertain. The read comes to an end 3 residues before the CDR3 does, leaving the germline J gene to fill in the end. This CDR3 comprises 14 residues. Trimming took 4 bases from V and 2 from J, leaving 9 bases between them. The germline CDR1 and CDR2 sequences are SEHNR and FQNEAQ (reference sequence).

This clone is classed as medium-sized. The sequenced fragment ends 3 residues before the CDR3 boundary, so the rest is inferred from the germline J gene. The chain recombines TRBV30 with TRBJ2-7; D unresolved. CDR1 GTSNPN and CDR2 SVGIG come from the germline V gene (reference sequence). The CDR3 runs to 11 residues. With 2 bases removed from V and 3 bases from J, the gap between germline ends came to 5 bases. The CDR3: CAWSTNYEQYF. The covered CDR3 bases are TGTGCCTGGAGTACTAACTACGAG.

This clone has a handful of counts. Read sequence stops 3 residues before the CDR3 end, and the germline J gene provides the missing end. The chain recombines TRBV7-3 with TRBJ2-5; possibly TRBD1 for D (6 bases). V was trimmed by 5 bases and J by 4 bases, leaving 17 bases between them. The CDR3 consists of 15 residues. Germline CDR1 SGHTA, CDR2 FQGTGA. CDR3 in amino acids: CASSRNGQLGETQYF. The CDR3 DNA, read in part, is TGTGCCAGCAGCCGAAACGGACAGTTGGGAGAGACC. Variable domain in full (rest from reference TRBV7-3 and TRBJ2-5): GAGVSQTPSNKVTEKGKYVELRCDPISGHTALYWYRQSLGQGPEFLIYFQGTGAADDSGLPNDRFFAVRPEGSVSTLKIQRTERGDSAVYLCASSRNGQLGETQYFGPGTRLLVL.

This clone came up a few times. The CDR3 extends 3 residues past the end of the read, so its final part is completed from the germline J gene. V gene TRBV7-3 combines with J gene TRBJ2-3, with D perhaps TRBD2 (6 bases). The CDR3 runs 15 residues. Germline lookup yields CDR1 SGHTA and CDR2 FQGTGA. V lost 5 bases to trimming and J lost 0 bases, with 12 bases between them. CDR3 sequence reads: CASSLGDFSTDTQYF. CDR3 DNA, as far as it was read: TGTGCCAGCAGCCTCGGGGACTTTAGCACAGATACG.

There are a few counts of this clone. The read halts 3 residues ahead of the CDR3 end, with the missing end drawn from the germline J gene. The chain couples TRBV7-8 to TRBJ2-7; D perhaps matches TRBD1 (6 bases). This CDR3 is built from 14 residues. Germline V gene lookup returns CDR1 SGHVS and CDR2 FQNEAQ. The V gene lost 5 bases and the J gene lost 4 bases, with 15 bases spanning the gap. CDR3 loop: CASSRGDILYEQYF. CDR3 DNA (partial): TGTGCCAGCAGCCGAGGGGACATCCTGTACGAG.

To note about this clone: The read gets to within 3 residues of the CDR3 end, and the germline J gene fills in the rest. The chain employs TRBV18 and TRBJ1-6; 7 bases align to TRBD1. Per the germline V gene, CDR1 is KGHSH and CDR2 is LQKENI. The CDR3 is 16 residues long. The junction had 12 bases not matched to a gene; V was cut back by 4 bases and J by 9 bases. CDR3 DNA, as far as it was read: TGTGCCAGCTCACAGAACAGGGGAAGGGTATCTTCACCC. Translated, it gives CASSQNRGRVSSP. The complete CDR3 reads CASSQNRGRVSSPLHF.

With regard to this clone: The read ends 3 residues early relative to the CDR3; the germline J gene fills the gap. This chain uses TRBV19 with TRBJ2-1, with a tentative D call TRBD1 (5 bases). V was shortened by 9 bases and J by 4 bases, with 7 bases between the two germline ends. Germline assignment: CDR1 LNHDA and CDR2 SQIVND (reference sequence). CDR3 size: 11 residues. CDR3 DNA (partial): TGTGCCAGCCAGGGTTACAATGAG. Protein product: CASQGYNE. The full CDR3 reads CASQGYNEQFF.

By proportion, this clone is medium-sized. The missing CDR3 end, 3 residues past where the read stops, is filled in from the germline J gene. This chain connects TRBV29-1 to TRBJ2-7; D may be TRBD1 (7 bases). The CDR3 runs to 14 residues. Germline V gene lookup returns CDR1 SQVTM and CDR2 ANQGSEA. The ends were cut back, 2 bases at V and 3 bases at J, with 14 bases in the middle. The CDR3 loop reads CSVETTGDFYEQYF. Partial CDR3 DNA: TGCAGCGTTGAAACCACAGGGGACTTCTACGAG.

On this clone itself: The DNA ends 3 residues before the CDR3 does, and the rest of the CDR3 is filled in from the germline J gene. The chain joins TRBV18 to TRBJ1-6, with D maybe TRBD1 (5 bases). This CDR3 region has 13 residues. The germline V gene encodes CDR1 KGHSH and CDR2 LQKENI. Trimming left V 5 bases short and J 8 bases short, with 10 bases between. The CDR3 loop reads CASSTKTDSPLHF. Incomplete CDR3 DNA: TGTGCCAGCTCAACAAAGACAGATTCACCC.

For this clone: The junction departs from germline at one end; a sequencing error may be responsible. The CDR3 is cut off 3 residues early in the read; its end comes from the germline J gene. The chain carries TRBV7-7 and TRBJ2-3; the match to TRBD2 covers 9 bases. The CDR3 totals 15 residues. From germline, CDR1 is SSHAT and CDR2 FNYEAQ (reference sequence). CDR3 region: CASSSTSGGTDTQYF. The part of the CDR3 DNA that was read is TGTGCTAGCAGCTCGACTAGCGGAGGCACAGATACG.

The sample holds a few counts of this clone. The read is 3 residues too short to cover the CDR3 end, so that end is filled in from the germline J gene. The V call is TRBV19, the J call TRBJ1-6; TRBD1 aligns across 10 bases. CDR3 size: 16 residues. V lost 3 bases to trimming and J lost 9 bases; unmatched junction nucleotides: 8. CDR1 is LNHDA and CDR2 is SQIVND in the germline V gene (reference sequence). The sequenced CDR3 bases are TGTGCCAGTAGTATCTCGACAGGGGGCAAGAGTTCACCC. Its translation is CASSISTGGKSSP. The CDR3 reads in full as CASSISTGGKSSPLHF.

In this sample, this clone turned up a few times. The sequenced fragment ends 3 residues before the CDR3 boundary, so the rest is inferred from the germline J gene. This sequence joins TRBV6-1 and TRBJ2-5; D gene uncertain. V dropped 2 bases and J dropped 4 bases, with 14 bases sitting between them. Germline V gene sequence: CDR1 MNHNS, CDR2 SASEGT. This CDR3 comprises 15 residues. CDR3 DNA (partial): TGTGCCAGCAGTGAAAGGCTAGGTAGAGGAGAGACC. As protein: CASSERLGRGET. The whole CDR3 protein reads CASSERLGRGETQYF.